This is a list of T cell receptor beta chains from one sample in a study of shared clonotypes between healthy human individuals. TCRdb's table, derived via immunoSEQ multiplex PCR, lists solely in-frame clones and lacks some. The sample yields hundreds of thousands of clones, approximately 80% seen once. Sequenced input: PBMCs. The receptors here all came from a woman in her thirties or forties in good health. Some clones in this sample may be carry-over from other donors' samples. The CDR3 runs from the conserved cysteine through the conserved F or W. The D gene is left open where the match is weak. For some rows the clone size is stated as once, few or many, or as a class when expanded; others skip it.

d_gene | abundance | j_gene | v_gene | CDR3nt | CDR3aa
NA | NA | TRBJ2-5 | TRBV4-3 | TGCGCCAGCAGCCAGGATACGCAAGAGACCCAGTACTTC | CASSQDTQETQYF
NA | NA | TRBJ1-1 | TRBV10-3 | TGTGCCATTTACGCTGAAGCTTTCTTT | CAIYAEAFF
NA | NA | TRBJ2-7 | TRBV28 | TGTGCCAGCAGTCAGGGAAAGGACGAGCAGTACTTC | CASSQGKDEQYF
NA | NA | TRBJ2-2 | TRBV9 | TGTGCCAGCAGCTCGGGACCCCGAAATACCGGGGAGCTGTTTTTT | CASSSGPRNTGELFF
NA | NA | TRBJ1-1 | TRBV19 | TGTGCCAGTAGTATCGGGGGCTCGGAAGCTTTCTTT | CASSIGGSEAFF
TRBD1 | NA | TRBJ1-1 | TRBV5-1 | TGCGCCAGCAGCGAGGGACAGCCGGCGACTGAAGCTTTCTTT | CASSEGQPATEAFF
NA | NA | TRBJ2-5 | TRBV7-2 | TGTGCCAGCAGCTGGGGCCGCGAATGGGAGACCCAGTACTTC | CASSWGREWETQYF
NA | NA | TRBJ2-2 | TRBV2 | TGTGCCAGCACTGGCAGGAACACCGGGGAGCTGTTTTTT | CASTGRNTGELFF
TRBD1 | NA | TRBJ2-1 | TRBV5-1 | TGCGCCAGCAGCAGCACAGGGGCTTACAATGAGCAGTTCTTC | CASSSTGAYNEQFF
NA | few | TRBJ1-5 | TRBV28 | TGTGCCAGCTGGGGCAGGGGCAATCAGCCCCAGCATTTT | CASWGRGNQPQHF
TRBD2 | few | TRBJ2-1 | TRBV7-2 | TGTGCCAGCAGCTTCCGGACTAGTGATGAGCAGTTCTTC | CASSFRTSDEQFF
NA | NA | TRBJ1-5 | TRBV4-1 | TGCGCCAGCAGCCAAGATGGGGCGCAGCCCCAGCATTTT | CASSQDGAQPQHF
NA | few | TRBJ2-7 | TRBV13 | TGTGCCAGCAGCGAGGAGGGCCGTCAGTACTTC | CASSEEGRQYF
NA | NA | TRBJ2-7 | TRBV30 | TGTGCCTGGAGTTTGGGGGTCTCCGCCAGGTACGAGCAGTACTTC | CAWSLGVSARYEQYF
NA | NA | TRBJ1-5 | TRBV28 | TGTGCCAGCAGTTTATTCCTTCAGCCCCAGCATTTT | CASSLFLQPQHF
TRBD1 | NA | TRBJ1-4 | TRBV7-2 | TGTGCCAGCAGCACCCCGACAGGGTCTAATGAAAAACTGTTTTTT | CASSTPTGSNEKLFF
NA | NA | TRBJ2-3 | TRBV5-1 | TGCGCCAGCAGCGGGGAGAGCCCCTACACAGATACGCAGTATTTT | CASSGESPYTDTQYF
TRBD2 | NA | TRBJ2-3 | TRBV5-1 | TGCGCCAGCAGCCCAAGACTAGCGGGAGCCGGGCAGTATTTT | CASSPRLAGAGQYF
TRBD2 | NA | TRBJ2-1 | TRBV11-2 | TGTGCCAGCAGCCCCTCGGCTAGCGGGGGATACAATGAGCAGTTCTTC | CASSPSASGGYNEQFF
TRBD1 | NA | TRBJ2-3 | TRBV5-4 | TGTGCCAGCAGCTACTTGGACAGGGGGCTTGATACGCAGTATTTT | CASSYLDRGLDTQYF
NA | NA | TRBJ2-3 | TRBV19 | TGTGCCAGTAAGACAACAGGATTCACAGATACGCAGTATTTT | CASKTTGFTDTQYF
NA | NA | TRBJ2-7 | TRBV2 | TGTGCGACTCGGACGGATACCTACGAGCAGTACTTC | CATRTDTYEQYF
NA | once | TRBJ2-3 | TRBV6-1 | TGTGCCAGCAGTCAAGACTGGGCTAGCAGCGCAGATACGCAGTATTTT | CASSQDWASSADTQYF
NA | few | TRBJ1-1 | TRBV10-3 | TGTGCCATCAGTGACGGGGTGACGAGTGACACTGAAGCTTTCTTT | CAISDGVTSDTEAFF
NA | NA | TRBJ2-1 | TRBV9 | TGTGCCAGCAGCCGGGACCACTACAATGAGCAGTTCTTC | CASSRDHYNEQFF
TRBD1 | NA | TRBJ2-7 | TRBV28 | TGTGCCAGCAGCCTTGCAGCAGGGGGCGGTTCCTACGAGCAGTACTTC | CASSLAAGGGSYEQYF
TRBD1 | NA | TRBJ1-4 | TRBV29-1 | TGCAGCGCTTCCGACAGGGGGCGCATCTCTAATGAAAAACTGTTTTTT | CSASDRGRISNEKLFF
NA | NA | TRBJ2-2 | TRBV4-3 | TGCGCCAGCAGCCAAGGCTTGTGGGGAGCTGTTTTT | CASSQGLWGAVF
TRBD2 | NA | TRBJ2-1 | TRBV4-1 | TGCGCCAGCAGCCAAGCTCCGGGACTAGCGGGAGTCGAAGGAGATGAGCAGTTCTTC | CASSQAPGLAGVEGDEQFF
TRBD1 | few | TRBJ2-7 | TRBV28 | TGTGCCAGCAGTACCCCGGGACAGGGGGCTTACGAGCAGTACTTC | CASSTPGQGAYEQYF
NA | NA | TRBJ2-5 | TRBV12-2 | TGTGCAAGTCGTGACGTGGTTAGGATCATCGTCGACGAGACCCAGTACTTC | CASRDVVRIIVDETQYF
TRBD1 | few | TRBJ2-7 | TRBV9 | TGTGCCAGCAGCGTTTACCGGAGTGACAGGGCCTACGAGCAGTACTTC | CASSVYRSDRAYEQYF
NA | NA | TRBJ2-7 | TRBV30 | TGTGCCTGGAGGGGCAGGGGTCCCCACGAGCAGTACTTC | CAWRGRGPHEQYF